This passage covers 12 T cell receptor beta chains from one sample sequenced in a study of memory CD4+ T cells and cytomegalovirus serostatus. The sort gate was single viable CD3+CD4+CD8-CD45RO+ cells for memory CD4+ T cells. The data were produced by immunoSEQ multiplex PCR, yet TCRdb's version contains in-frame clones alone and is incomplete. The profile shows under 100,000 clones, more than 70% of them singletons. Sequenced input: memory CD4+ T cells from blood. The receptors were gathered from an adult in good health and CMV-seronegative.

The CDR3 coding sequence is TGTGCCAGCAGCCAAGATTGGTCGAACTACTCACTTTGTCAGTTCTTC. Protein product: CASSQDWSNYSLCQFF. The chain is built from TRBV4-2 and TRBJ2-1; D is ambiguous. This CDR3 has 16 amino acids. Trimming left V 0 bases short and J 13 bases short, with 22 bases between. The germline CDR1 and CDR2 sequences are LGHNA and YNFKEQ.

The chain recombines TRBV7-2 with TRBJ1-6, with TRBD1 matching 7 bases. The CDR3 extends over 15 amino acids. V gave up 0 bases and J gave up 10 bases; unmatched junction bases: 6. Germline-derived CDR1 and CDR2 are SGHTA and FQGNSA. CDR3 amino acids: CASSLARGRGSPLHF. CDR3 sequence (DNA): TGTGCCAGCAGCTTAGCTAGGGGGCGCGGGTCACCCCTCCACTTT.

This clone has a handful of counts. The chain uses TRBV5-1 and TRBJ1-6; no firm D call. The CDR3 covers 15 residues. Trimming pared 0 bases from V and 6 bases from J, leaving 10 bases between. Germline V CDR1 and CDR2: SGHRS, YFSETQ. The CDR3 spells CASSLGPTGNSPLHF. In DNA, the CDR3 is TGCGCCAGCAGCTTGGGCCCTACGGGTAATTCACCCCTCCACTTT.

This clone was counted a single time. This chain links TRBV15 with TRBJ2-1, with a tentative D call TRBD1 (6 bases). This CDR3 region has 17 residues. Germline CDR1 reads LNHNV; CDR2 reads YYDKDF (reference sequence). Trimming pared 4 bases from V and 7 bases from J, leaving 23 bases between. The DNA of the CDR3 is TGTGCCACCAGCAATAGGCCGACAGGCCGGAGTTGGAATGAGCAGTTCTTC. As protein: CATSNRPTGRSWNEQFF. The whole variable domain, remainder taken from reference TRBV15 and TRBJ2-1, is DAMVIQNPRYQVTQFGKPVTLSCSQTLNHNVMYWYQQKSSQAPKLLFHYYDKDFNNEADTPDNFQSRRPNTSFCFLDIRSPGLGDTAMYLCATSNRPTGRSWNEQFFGPGTRLTVL.

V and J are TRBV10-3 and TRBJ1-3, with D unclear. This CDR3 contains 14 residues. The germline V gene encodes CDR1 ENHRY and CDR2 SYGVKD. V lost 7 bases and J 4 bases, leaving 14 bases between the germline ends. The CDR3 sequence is CAITNPLDGNTIYF. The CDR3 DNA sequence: TGTGCCATCACGAACCCGCTCGACGGAAACACCATATATTTT.

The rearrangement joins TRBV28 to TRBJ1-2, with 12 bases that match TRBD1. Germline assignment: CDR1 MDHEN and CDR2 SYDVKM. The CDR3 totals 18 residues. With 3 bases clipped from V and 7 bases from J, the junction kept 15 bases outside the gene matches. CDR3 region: CASSFSTAPGQGAVGYTF. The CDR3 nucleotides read TGTGCCAGCAGTTTTTCAACTGCCCCGGGACAGGGGGCAGTTGGCTACACCTTC.

In nucleotides, the CDR3 is TGTGCCAGCAGCTTAAACAGCTACGAGCAGTACTTC. Encoded protein: CASSLNSYEQYF. The rearrangement links TRBV7-2 to TRBJ2-7; no firm D call. The CDR3 contains 12 residues. CDR1 and CDR2 (germline): SGHTA, FQGNSA. The V and J ends lost 2 bases and 3 bases respectively, with 5 bases between them. The full variable domain, completed using reference TRBV7-2 and TRBJ2-7, is GAGVSQSPSNKVTEKGKDVELRCDPISGHTALYWYRQSLGQGLEFLIYFQGNSAPDKSGLPSDRFSAERTGGSVSTLTIQRTQQEDSAVYLCASSLNSYEQYFGPGTRLTVT.

CDR3 DNA: TGCAGCGTTGCGGGGCGTCGGGGCACCGGGGAGCTGTTTTTT. Translation: CSVAGRRGTGELFF. The gene calls are TRBV29-1 and TRBJ2-2, with D perhaps TRBD1 or TRBD2 (5 bases each). The germline gives CDR1 SQVTM, CDR2 ANQGSEA. Trimming took off 4 bases at V and 4 bases at J, with 13 bases between the two ends. This CDR3 spans 14 amino acids.

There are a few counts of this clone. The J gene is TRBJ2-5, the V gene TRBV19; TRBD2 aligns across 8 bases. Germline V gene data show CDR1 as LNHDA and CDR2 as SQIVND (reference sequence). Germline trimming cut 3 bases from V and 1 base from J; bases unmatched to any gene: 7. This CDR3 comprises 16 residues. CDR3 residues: CASSIGRGAIQETQYF. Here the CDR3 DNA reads TGTGCCAGTAGTATTGGGCGGGGGGCAATCCAAGAGACCCAGTACTTC.

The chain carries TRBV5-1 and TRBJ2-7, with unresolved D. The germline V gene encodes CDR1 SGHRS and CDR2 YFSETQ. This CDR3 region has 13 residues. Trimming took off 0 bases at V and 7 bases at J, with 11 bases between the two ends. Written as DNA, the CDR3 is TGCGCCAGCAGCTTGGGGACGGACGGGGAGCAGTACTTC. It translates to CASSLGTDGEQYF.

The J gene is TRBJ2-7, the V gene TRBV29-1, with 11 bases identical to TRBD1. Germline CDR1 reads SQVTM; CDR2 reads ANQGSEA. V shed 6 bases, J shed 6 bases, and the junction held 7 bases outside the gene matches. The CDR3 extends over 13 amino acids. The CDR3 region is CSVVPGQGGEQYF. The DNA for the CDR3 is TGCAGCGTGGTCCCGGGACAGGGGGGCGAGCAGTACTTC.

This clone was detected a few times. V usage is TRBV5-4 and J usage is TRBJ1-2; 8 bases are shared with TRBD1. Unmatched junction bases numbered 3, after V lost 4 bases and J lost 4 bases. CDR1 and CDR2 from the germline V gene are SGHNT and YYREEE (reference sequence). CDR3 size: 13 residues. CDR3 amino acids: CASSRDRGYGYTF. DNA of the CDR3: TGTGCCAGCAGCCGCGACAGGGGCTATGGCTACACCTTC.